This T cell receptor beta chain is from a study of tumor-infiltrating lymphocytes in primary liver carcinoma. Background on the study: Productive TCRbeta read yields ran from roughly 3.7 to 6.8 million per sample and were similar between tissues.

For this clonotype: No antigen is known for it. At one boundary the junction diverges from the germline segment, which might be a read error.

Co-extraction yielded RNA and DNA from approximately 20-30 mg of unsorted bulk tissue. Surgical resection was used to treat these primary liver carcinoma patients. At sampling, these chronic HBV carriers had received no treatment. A constant-region primer served to make TCR beta cDNA from about 0.45 ug total RNA. Three-round nested multiplex PCR performed with slightly modified ARM-PCR produced the TCR beta libraries. The first two PCR rounds, around 10 cycles each, used TRBV1-TRBV30 forward primers and a C-beta reverse primer. TCRdb analysed the multiplex PCR reads with MiXCR anew, one entry per CDR3 protein. The table has 85,000 to 100,000 distinct CDR3 sequences, less than 70% seen once. Germline V gene sequence: CDR1 ENHRY, CDR2 SYGVKD. The CDR3 covers 14 residues. Study outcomes and limitations: The top-250-clone fraction was significantly higher in tumors than in blood (p = 0.039).

V gene TRBV10-3 combines with J gene TRBJ2-3; no definite D call. The sequence came from a man aged 40-55 years with primary liver carcinoma and hepatitis B virus infection. The sample was tumor-adjacent normal liver tissue. CDR3 sequence: CAFSENAVTDTQYF. The DNA of the CDR3 is TGTGCCTTCAGTGAAAACGCAGTCACTGATACGCAGTATTTT.